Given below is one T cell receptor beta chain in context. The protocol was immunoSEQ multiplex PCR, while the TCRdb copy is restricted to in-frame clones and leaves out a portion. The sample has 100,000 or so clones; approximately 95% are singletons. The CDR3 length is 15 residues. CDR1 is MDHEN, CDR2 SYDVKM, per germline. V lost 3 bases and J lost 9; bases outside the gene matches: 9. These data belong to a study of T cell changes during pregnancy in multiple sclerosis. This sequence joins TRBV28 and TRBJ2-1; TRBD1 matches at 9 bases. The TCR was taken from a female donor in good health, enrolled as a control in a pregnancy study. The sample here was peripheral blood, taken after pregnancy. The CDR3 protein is CASSFPGTGSREQFF. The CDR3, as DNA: TGTGCCAGCAGTTTCCCTGGGACAGGGTCCCGTGAGCAGTTCTTC. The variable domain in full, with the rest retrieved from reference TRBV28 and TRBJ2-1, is DVKVTQSSRYLVKRTGEKVFLECVQDMDHENMFWYRQDPGLGLRLIYFSYDVKMKEKGDIPEGYSVSREKKERFSLILESASTNQTSMYLCASSFPGTGSREQFFGPGTRLTVL.